This TCR beta chain was identified in a study of molecular identifiers for immune sequencing clone quantification. Study results and limitations: Highly expanded clones may be undercounted when identical TCR molecules share barcodes.

Naive CD8 T cell sorting was performed on the CD8+CD4-CCR7+CD45RA+ phenotype. CDR1 SQVTM and CDR2 ANQGSEA come from the germline V gene. CDR3 length: 14 amino acids. Trimming shortened V by 3 bases and J by 2 bases, and 13 bases separated the two germline ends. At least ten counts were recorded for this clonotype. No antigen is known for it. Libraries of bulk TCR were made by previously described methods (with listed TCR primers). TCRdb analysed the PCR reads with MiXCR anew, one entry per CDR3 protein. The sample holds hundreds of thousands of distinct CDR3 sequences; roughly 24% are singletons and the top ten take about 0.7%.

The receptor was derived from a human donor in good health. Some libraries in this study had Jurkat cell RNA spiked in. The specimen was naive CD8+ T cells from blood, with Jurkat cell RNA spiked in. Subset meaning: FACS-sorted CD8+CD4-CCR7+CD45RA+ naive T cells. The chain recombines TRBV29-1 with TRBJ2-5; D unresolved. The CDR3 coding sequence is TGCAGCGTTGAGGGTCCTGGGCCACAAGAGACCCAGTACTTC. The encoded protein is CSVEGPGPQETQYF.